One T cell receptor beta chain is described in this entry. Its specificity is unknown. This sample was included in a study of long-term antiretroviral therapy in people with HIV. Study context: Samples collected earliest predate the 2015 immediate-ART recommendation by about a decade.

The authors ran the immunoSEQ assay, v3.0, at survey level. Generated by immunoSEQ multiplex PCR, the TCRdb table keeps only in-frame clones and is missing some. The sample contains 20,000 to 25,000 clones, 76% of which appear only once. Treatment for all HIV-infected participants took place in the United States. Study outcomes and limitations: Clones expanded before ART dominated the repertoire at all time points.

The CDR3 consists of 13 residues. The germline V gene has CDR1 MGHDK and CDR2 SYGVNS. After removal of 10 bases from V and 2 bases from J, the junction contained 2 bases not matched to a gene. Sequencing was performed on unsorted PBMCs, taken less than 1.8 years before starting antiretroviral therapy. The receptor was derived from a middle-aged woman with HIV. The chain is built from TRBV25-1 and TRBJ2-5; 12 bases align to TRBD2. Written as DNA, the CDR3 is TGTGCCATCGGACTAGCGGGACAAGAGACCCAGTACTTC. Translating gives CAIGLAGQETQYF.